The rows below give T cell receptor beta chains drawn from one sample of a study of shared clonotypes between healthy human individuals. TCRdb keeps only in-frame clones here, not all; method: immunoSEQ multiplex PCR. Of 450,000 to 500,000 clones listed, approximately 82% are singletons. The material sequenced was PBMCs. The source of these receptors is a woman aged 40 to 50 in good health. Some clones in this sample may be carry-over from other donors' samples. CDR3s include the opening cysteine and the closing phenylalanine or tryptophan. D genes are given only for firm matches. Size is omitted from some rows. Given values are once, few, many or a class for expanded clones.

18	.	TRBV27	TRBD1	TRBJ1-2	TGTGCCAGCAGTTTGAGGTTCGGGGGACAGGGTGGGTACTATGGCTACACCTTC	CASSLRFGGQGGYYGYTF
12	.	TRBV2	TRBD1	TRBJ1-1	TGTGCCACCAGAAGGGACAGCTCTGAAGCTTTCTTT	CATRRDSSEAFF
16	.	TRBV5-4	.	TRBJ2-3	TGTGCCAGCAGCTTAAGACAAACAATCACCACAGATACGCAGTATTTT	CASSLRQTITTDTQYF
17	.	TRBV25-1	TRBD1	TRBJ2-7	TGTGCCGGCAGTGAATTGGGGGTTAACAGGGGGTCGTACGAGCAGTACTTC	CAGSELGVNRGSYEQYF
13	.	TRBV29-1	.	TRBJ2-7	TGCAGCGCCACTAAGGGGGGGTCCTACGAGCAGTACTTC	CSATKGGSYEQYF
14	.	TRBV2	TRBD1	TRBJ2-5	TGTGCCAGCGGGGACAGGTCGTCCCAAGAGACCCAGTACTTC	CASGDRSSQETQYF
14	.	TRBV5-1	.	TRBJ2-1	TGCGCCAGCAGCCCGGCCCGGCCGGCATATGAGCAGTTCTTC	CASSPARPAYEQFF
14	once	TRBV7-9	.	TRBJ1-2	TGTGCCAGCAGCTTAGCCCCAGGGTTCTATGGCTACACCTTC	CASSLAPGFYGYTF
12	.	TRBV7-8	.	TRBJ2-1	TGTGCCAGCAGCTTAGCGGGCCTAGAGCAGTTCTTC	CASSLAGLEQFF
14	.	TRBV6-5	TRBD1	TRBJ2-7	TGTGCCAGCACAGGACAGGGGGCACACTACGAGCAGTACTTC	CASTGQGAHYEQYF
15	.	TRBV5-7	.	TRBJ2-1	TGTGCCAGCAGCTTAGTTCCAGAGGCCTACAATGAGCAGTTCTTC	CASSLVPEAYNEQFF
15	.	TRBV11-2	TRBD2	TRBJ2-1	TGTGCCAGCAGCTTATCTAGCGGGAGCTACAATGAGCAGTTCTTC	CASSLSSGSYNEQFF
16	.	TRBV6-1	TRBD1	TRBJ1-5	TGTGCCAGCAGTGAATTACAGGGGTATAGCAATCAGCCCCAGCATTTT	CASSELQGYSNQPQHF
14	.	TRBV6-6	TRBD1	TRBJ1-1	TGTGCCAGCAGAGGACAGGGGGCCGGCACTGAAGCTTTCTTT	CASRGQGAGTEAFF
14	.	TRBV28	.	TRBJ1-4	TGTGCCAGCAGTCGAGATGTCCCTCGAGAAAAACTGTTTTTT	CASSRDVPREKLFF
15	.	TRBV2	.	TRBJ2-3	TGTGCCAGCAGTGAATCAGGGGGGGGCACAGATACGCAGTATTTT	CASSESGGGTDTQYF
15	.	TRBV28	.	TRBJ1-2	TGTGCCAGCAGTGTTACAGGGAGCGAGTCCTATGGCTACACCTTC	CASSVTGSESYGYTF
15	few	TRBV7-2	TRBD1	TRBJ1-1	TGTGCCAGCAGCCCCGCCCCCAACAGGGGGACTGAAGCTTTCTTT	CASSPAPNRGTEAFF
13	.	TRBV5-4	.	TRBJ2-7	TGTGCCAGCAGCTTTGACACCGGGAACGAGCAGTACTTC	CASSFDTGNEQYF
12	.	TRBV28	.	TRBJ2-7	TGTGCCAGCAGTTTAGTGGGGCGTGAGCAGTACTTC	CASSLVGREQYF
15	.	TRBV6-1	.	TRBJ1-4	TGTGCCAGCAGTGAAATGGGTAACACTAATGAAAAACTGTTTTTT	CASSEMGNTNEKLFF
13	.	TRBV30	.	TRBJ2-7	TGTGCCTGGCAGCCGGGACCGGGCTACGAGCAGTACTTC	CAWQPGPGYEQYF
12	.	TRBV28	.	TRBJ2-7	TGTGCCAGCAGTTTTGACAGCGGACAAAAGTACTTC	CASSFDSGQKYF
15	.	TRBV6-6	TRBD2	TRBJ2-7	TGTGCCAGCAGTTACTCGGGGACTAGCGGTTACGAGCAGTACTTC	CASSYSGTSGYEQYF
15	.	TRBV7-2	.	TRBJ2-1	TGTGCCAGCAGCTTAGACCAGGGCCGCTACAATGAGCAGTTCTTC	CASSLDQGRYNEQFF
16	.	TRBV5-6	TRBD2	TRBJ2-3	TGTGCCAGCAGCTGGGGACTAGCGGGAGGATTAGATACGCAGTATTTT	CASSWGLAGGLDTQYF
15	.	TRBV9	.	TRBJ2-5	TGTGCCAGCAGCGTAGAGGCTAGCGTGGGCGAGACCCAGTACTTC	CASSVEASVGETQYF
12	.	TRBV29-1	.	TRBJ1-4	TGCAGCGTTGAAAATGGGCGTGAAAAACTGTTTTTT	CSVENGREKLFF
17	.	TRBV14	TRBD1	TRBJ2-7	TGTGCCAGCAGCCAAGACCCACTCGGGACAGGGAGGGACGAGCAGTACTTC	CASSQDPLGTGRDEQYF
16	once	TRBV6-6	TRBD2	TRBJ2-1	TGTGCCAGCAGTTACTCGAGCGGGAGCTCCTACAATGAGCAGTTCTTC	CASSYSSGSSYNEQFF
14	.	TRBV28	TRBD1	TRBJ2-5	TGTGCCAGCACCCCGGACAGGAATTGGGAGACCCAGTACTTC	CASTPDRNWETQYF
16	.	TRBV7-2	TRBD1	TRBJ1-2	TGTGCCAGCAGCCAGCGCCCGGACAGGGGGCGCTATGGCTACACCTTC	CASSQRPDRGRYGYTF
15	.	TRBV13	.	TRBJ1-3	TGTGCCAGCAGCTTAATGGGGGCCAGTGGAAACACCATATATTTT	CASSLMGASGNTIYF
15	.	TRBV9	.	TRBJ2-3	TGTGCCAGCAGCTCCCGGCAGGGGTGGCCAGATACGCAGTATTTT	CASSSRQGWPDTQYF
13	few	TRBV7-8	.	TRBJ2-7	TGTGCCAGCAGCCCAGGATTGTCCTACGAGCAGTACTTC	CASSPGLSYEQYF
12	.	TRBV9	.	TRBJ2-7	TGTGCCAGCAGCGGCACACGACACGAGCAGTACTTC	CASSGTRHEQYF
12	few	TRBV18	.	TRBJ2-7	TGTGCCAGCTCACCACGAGGGTACGAGCAGTACTTC	CASSPRGYEQYF
13	.	TRBV30	.	TRBJ2-6	TGTGCCTGGAAGGGGTACGGGGCCAACGTCCTGACTTTC	CAWKGYGANVLTF
15	few	TRBV27	TRBD1	TRBJ2-1	TGTGCCAGCAGCCTACAGGGGGTGCTCTACAATGAGCAGTTCTTC	CASSLQGVLYNEQFF
14	once	TRBV28	.	TRBJ1-2	TGTGCCAGCAGTTTACAGCCCCAGGGCTATGGCTACACCTTC	CASSLQPQGYGYTF
13	.	TRBV29-1	TRBD1	TRBJ2-1	TGCAGCGTTGAGAGGACAGGGTACAATGAGCAGTTCTTC	CSVERTGYNEQFF
14	.	TRBV27	.	TRBJ2-3	TGTGCCAGCAGTTTTAGGAGGGGCGGAGATACGCAGTATTTT	CASSFRRGGDTQYF
13	.	TRBV30	.	TRBJ2-7	TGTGCCTGGAGTTCGGGACCATCCTACGAGCAGTACTTC	CAWSSGPSYEQYF
16	many	TRBV7-9	TRBD1	TRBJ1-2	TGTGCCAGCAGCTCCCCCCTACCTGACAGGGCCTCTGGCTACACCTTC	CASSSPLPDRASGYTF
14	.	TRBV6-5	TRBD1	TRBJ1-5	TGTGCCAGCAGGGAGACAGGGGGCGATCAGCCCCAGCATTTT	CASRETGGDQPQHF
16	once	TRBV15	TRBD1	TRBJ1-3	TGTGCCACCAGCAGAGGAGGGGGCCCCTCTGGAAACACCATATATTTT	CATSRGGGPSGNTIYF
15	.	TRBV28	TRBD2	TRBJ2-1	TGTGCCAGCAGTTCCTCTAGCGGGAGGGTCTATGAGCAGTTCTTC	CASSSSSGRVYEQFF
16	.	TRBV2	TRBD1	TRBJ1-1	TGTGCCAGCAGTGTGGTGCAGGGGGCCGATGGGGTCCTTGCTTTCTTT	CASSVVQGADGVLAFF
14	.	TRBV28	.	TRBJ1-2	TGTGCCAGCACCTCAAACAGGGCCCTCTATGGCTACACCTTC	CASTSNRALYGYTF
14	once	TRBV4-2	TRBD2	TRBJ2-5	TGTGCCAGCAGCCAACTAGCGGGACAAGAGACCCAGTACTTC	CASSQLAGQETQYF